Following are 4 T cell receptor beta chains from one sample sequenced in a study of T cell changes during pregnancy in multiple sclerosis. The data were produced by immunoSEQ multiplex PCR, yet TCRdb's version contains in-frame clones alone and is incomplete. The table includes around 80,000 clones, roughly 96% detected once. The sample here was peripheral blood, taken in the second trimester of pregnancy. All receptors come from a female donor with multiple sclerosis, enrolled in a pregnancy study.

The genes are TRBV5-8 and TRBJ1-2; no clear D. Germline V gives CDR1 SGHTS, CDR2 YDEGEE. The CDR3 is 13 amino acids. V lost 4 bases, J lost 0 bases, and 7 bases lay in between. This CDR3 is CASSVRANYGYTF. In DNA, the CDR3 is TGTGCCAGCAGCGTTAGAGCTAACTATGGCTACACCTTC.

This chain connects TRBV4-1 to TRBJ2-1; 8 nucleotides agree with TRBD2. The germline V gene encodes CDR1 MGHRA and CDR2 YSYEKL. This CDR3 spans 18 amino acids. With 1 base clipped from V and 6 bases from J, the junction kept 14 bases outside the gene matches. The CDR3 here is CASSQVGLSGRAANEQFF. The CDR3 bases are TGCGCCAGCAGCCAAGTTGGCTTATCCGGGAGGGCTGCCAATGAGCAGTTCTTC.

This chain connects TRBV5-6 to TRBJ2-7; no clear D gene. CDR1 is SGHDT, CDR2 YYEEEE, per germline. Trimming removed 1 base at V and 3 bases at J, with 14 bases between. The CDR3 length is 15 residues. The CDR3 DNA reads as TGTGCCAGCAGCTTGATCGGTCAGGCCGTCTACGAGCAGTACTTC. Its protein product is CASSLIGQAVYEQYF.

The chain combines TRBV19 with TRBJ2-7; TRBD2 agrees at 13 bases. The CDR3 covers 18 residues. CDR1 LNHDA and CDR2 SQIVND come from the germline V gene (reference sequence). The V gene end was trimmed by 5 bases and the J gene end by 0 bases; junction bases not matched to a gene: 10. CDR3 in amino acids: CASSPGLAGAASSYEQYF. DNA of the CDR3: TGTGCCAGTAGTCCTGGACTAGCGGGAGCCGCTAGCTCCTACGAGCAGTACTTC. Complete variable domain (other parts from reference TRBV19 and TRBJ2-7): DGGITQSPKYLFRKEGQNVTLSCEQNLNHDAMYWYRQDPGQGLRLIYYSQIVNDFQKGDIAEGYSVSREKKESFPLTVTSAQKNPTAFYLCASSPGLAGAASSYEQYFGPGTRLTVT.